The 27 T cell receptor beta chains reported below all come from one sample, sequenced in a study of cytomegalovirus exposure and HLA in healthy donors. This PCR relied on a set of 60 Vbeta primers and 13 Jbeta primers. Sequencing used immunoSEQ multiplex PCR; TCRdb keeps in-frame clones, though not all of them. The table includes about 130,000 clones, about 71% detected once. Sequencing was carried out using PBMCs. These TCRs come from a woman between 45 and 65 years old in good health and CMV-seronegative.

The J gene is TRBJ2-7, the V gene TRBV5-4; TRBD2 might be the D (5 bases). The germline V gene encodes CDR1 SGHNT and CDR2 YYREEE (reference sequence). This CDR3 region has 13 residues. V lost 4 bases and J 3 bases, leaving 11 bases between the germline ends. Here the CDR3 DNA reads TGTGCCAGCAGCATCGGGGTCAACTACGAGCAGTACTTC. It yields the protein CASSIGVNYEQYF.

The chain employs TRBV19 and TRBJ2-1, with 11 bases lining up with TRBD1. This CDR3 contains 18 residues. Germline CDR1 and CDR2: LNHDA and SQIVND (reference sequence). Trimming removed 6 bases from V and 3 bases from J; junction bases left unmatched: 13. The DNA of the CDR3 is TGTGCCAGTAGCCCCGGGACAGGGGGGAGTGTGGGCTACAATGAGCAGTTCTTC. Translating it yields CASSPGTGGSVGYNEQFF.

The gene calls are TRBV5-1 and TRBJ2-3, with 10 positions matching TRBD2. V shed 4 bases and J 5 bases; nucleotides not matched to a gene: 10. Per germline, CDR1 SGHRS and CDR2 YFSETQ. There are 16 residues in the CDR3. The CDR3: CASSDAAGGPVDTQYF. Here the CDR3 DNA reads TGCGCCAGCAGCGATGCAGCGGGAGGGCCCGTAGATACGCAGTATTTT.

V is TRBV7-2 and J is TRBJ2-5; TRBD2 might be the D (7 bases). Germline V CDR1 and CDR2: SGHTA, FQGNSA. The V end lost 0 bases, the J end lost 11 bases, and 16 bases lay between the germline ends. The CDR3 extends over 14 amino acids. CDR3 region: CASSLAGRAGEQYF. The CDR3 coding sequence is TGTGCCAGCAGCTTAGCGGGGAGGGCAGGGGAGCAGTACTTC.

This chain's CDR3 is CAWSAGAGGAETQYF. Written as DNA, the CDR3 is TGTGCCTGGAGTGCAGGAGCGGGAGGGGCGGAGACCCAGTACTTC. The chain recombines TRBV30 with TRBJ2-5, with 10 nucleotides matching TRBD2. Germline CDR1 is GTSNPN and CDR2 is SVGIG (reference sequence). The CDR3 length is 15 residues. V lost 1 base to trimming and J lost 5 bases; unmatched junction nucleotides: 7.

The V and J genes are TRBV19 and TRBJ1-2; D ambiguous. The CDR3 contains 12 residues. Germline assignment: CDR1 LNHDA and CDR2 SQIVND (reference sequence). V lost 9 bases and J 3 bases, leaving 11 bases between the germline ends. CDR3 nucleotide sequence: TGTGCCAGCACCCGCGATTACTATGGCTACACCTTC. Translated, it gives CASTRDYYGYTF. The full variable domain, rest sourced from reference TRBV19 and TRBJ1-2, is DGGITQSPKYLFRKEGQNVTLSCEQNLNHDAMYWYRQDPGQGLRLIYYSQIVNDFQKGDIAEGYSVSREKKESFPLTVTSAQKNPTAFYLCASTRDYYGYTFGSGTRLTVV.

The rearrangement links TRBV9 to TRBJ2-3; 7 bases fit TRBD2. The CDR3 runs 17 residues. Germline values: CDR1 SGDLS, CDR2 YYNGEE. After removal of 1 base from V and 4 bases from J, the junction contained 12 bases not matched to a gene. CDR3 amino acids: CASSVTPGGRSPDTQYF. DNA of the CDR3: TGTGCCAGCAGCGTAACCCCCGGCGGGAGAAGTCCAGATACGCAGTATTTT. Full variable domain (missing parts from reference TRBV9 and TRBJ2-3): DSGVTQTPKHLITATGQRVTLRCSPRSGDLSVYWYQQSLDQGLQFLIQYYNGEERAKGNILERFSAQQFPDLHSELNLSSLELGDSALYFCASSVTPGGRSPDTQYFGPGTRLTVL.

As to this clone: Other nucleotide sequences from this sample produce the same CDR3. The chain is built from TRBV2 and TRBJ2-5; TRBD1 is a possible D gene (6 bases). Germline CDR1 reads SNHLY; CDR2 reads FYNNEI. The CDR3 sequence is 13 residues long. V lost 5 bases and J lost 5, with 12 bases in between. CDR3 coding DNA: TGTGCCAGCAGTTTGGACAGCGAGGAGACCCAGTACTTC. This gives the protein CASSLDSEETQYF. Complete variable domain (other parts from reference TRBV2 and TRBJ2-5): EPEVTQTPSHQVTQMGQEVILRCVPISNHLYFYWYRQILGQKVEFLVSFYNNEISEKSEIFDDQFSVERPDGSNFTLKIRSTKLEDSAMYFCASSLDSEETQYFGPGTRLLVL.

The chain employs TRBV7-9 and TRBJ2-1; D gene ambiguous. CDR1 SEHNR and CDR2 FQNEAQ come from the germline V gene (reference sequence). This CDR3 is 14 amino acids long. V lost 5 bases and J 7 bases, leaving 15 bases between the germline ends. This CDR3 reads CASSAPPTENEQFF. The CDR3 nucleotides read TGTGCCAGCAGCGCGCCACCCACCGAAAATGAGCAGTTCTTC.

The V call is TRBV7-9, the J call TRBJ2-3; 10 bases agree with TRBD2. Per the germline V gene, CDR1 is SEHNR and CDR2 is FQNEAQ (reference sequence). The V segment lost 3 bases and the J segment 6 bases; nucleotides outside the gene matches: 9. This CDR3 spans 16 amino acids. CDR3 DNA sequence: TGTGCCAGCAGCTTTCAAGCGGGAGGGCCCTCGGATACGCAGTATTTT. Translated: CASSFQAGGPSDTQYF.

For the CDR3, the DNA is TGTGCCAGCGGCCCACACCGGGACAGTCGTGCAACTAATGAAAAACTGTTTTTT. Residues: CASGPHRDSRATNEKLFF. V is TRBV9 and J is TRBJ1-4, with TRBD1 matching over 7 bases. CDR3 length: 18 amino acids. V lost 7 bases and J lost 0; bases outside the gene matches: 15. Germline V gene sequence: CDR1 SGDLS, CDR2 YYNGEE.

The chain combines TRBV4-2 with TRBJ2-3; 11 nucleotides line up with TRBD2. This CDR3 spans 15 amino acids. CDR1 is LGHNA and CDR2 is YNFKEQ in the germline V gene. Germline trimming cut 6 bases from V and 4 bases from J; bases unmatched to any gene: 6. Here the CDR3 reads CASRLAGGLADTQYF. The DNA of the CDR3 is TGTGCCAGCAGGCTAGCGGGAGGATTGGCAGATACGCAGTATTTT.

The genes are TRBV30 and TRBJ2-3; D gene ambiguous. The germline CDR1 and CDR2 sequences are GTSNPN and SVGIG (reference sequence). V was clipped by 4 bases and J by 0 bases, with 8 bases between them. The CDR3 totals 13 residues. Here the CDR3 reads CAWNRASTDTQYF. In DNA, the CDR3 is TGTGCCTGGAATCGAGCTAGCACAGATACGCAGTATTTT.

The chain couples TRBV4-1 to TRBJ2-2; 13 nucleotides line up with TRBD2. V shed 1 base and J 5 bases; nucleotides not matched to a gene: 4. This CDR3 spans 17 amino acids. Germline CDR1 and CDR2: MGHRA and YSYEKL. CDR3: CASSQGTSGSYTGELFF. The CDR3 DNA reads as TGCGCCAGCAGCCAAGGGACTAGCGGGAGTTATACCGGGGAGCTGTTTTTT.

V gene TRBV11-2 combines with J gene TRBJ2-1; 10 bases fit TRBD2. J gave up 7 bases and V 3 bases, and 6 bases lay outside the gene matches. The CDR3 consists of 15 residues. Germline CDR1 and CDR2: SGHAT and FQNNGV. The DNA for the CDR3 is TGTGCCAGCAGCTTCTCTAGCGGGAGTTCGAATGAGCAGTTCTTC. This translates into CASSFSSGSSNEQFF.

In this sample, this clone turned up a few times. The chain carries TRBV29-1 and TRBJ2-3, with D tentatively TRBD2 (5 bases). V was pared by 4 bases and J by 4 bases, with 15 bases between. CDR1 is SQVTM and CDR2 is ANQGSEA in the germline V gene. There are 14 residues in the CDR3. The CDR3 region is CSVAISGFADTQYF. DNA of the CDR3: TGCAGCGTTGCTATATCGGGATTTGCAGATACGCAGTATTTT.

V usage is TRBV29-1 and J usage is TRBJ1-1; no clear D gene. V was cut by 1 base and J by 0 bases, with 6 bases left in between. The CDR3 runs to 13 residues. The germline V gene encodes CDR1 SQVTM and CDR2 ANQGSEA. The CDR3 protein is CSVEGRLNTEAFF. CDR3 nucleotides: TGCAGCGTTGAAGGGCGGTTGAACACTGAAGCTTTCTTT.

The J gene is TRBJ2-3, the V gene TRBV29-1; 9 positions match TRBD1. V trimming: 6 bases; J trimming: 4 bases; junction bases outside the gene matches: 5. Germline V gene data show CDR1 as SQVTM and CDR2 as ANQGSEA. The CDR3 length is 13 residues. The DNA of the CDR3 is TGCAGCGTCGTGACAGGGGGTGCAGATACGCAGTATTTT. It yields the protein CSVVTGGADTQYF.

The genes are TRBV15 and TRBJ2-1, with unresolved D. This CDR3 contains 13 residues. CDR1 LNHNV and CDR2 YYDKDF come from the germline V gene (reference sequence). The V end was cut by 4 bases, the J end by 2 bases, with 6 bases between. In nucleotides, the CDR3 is TGTGCCACCAGCACACAGACCTACAATGAGCAGTTCTTC. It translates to CATSTQTYNEQFF.

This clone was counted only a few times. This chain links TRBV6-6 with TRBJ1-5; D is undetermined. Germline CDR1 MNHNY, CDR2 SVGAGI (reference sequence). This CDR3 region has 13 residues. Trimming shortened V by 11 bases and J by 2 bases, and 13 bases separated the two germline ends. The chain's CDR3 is CAAGRVGNQPQHF. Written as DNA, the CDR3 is TGTGCCGCGGGGAGGGTTGGCAATCAGCCCCAGCATTTT.

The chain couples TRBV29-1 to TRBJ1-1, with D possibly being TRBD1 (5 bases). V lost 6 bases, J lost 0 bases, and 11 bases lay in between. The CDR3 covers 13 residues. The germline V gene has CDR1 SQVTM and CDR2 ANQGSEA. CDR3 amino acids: CSVRGVLNTEAFF. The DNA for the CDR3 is TGCAGCGTACGGGGGGTTTTGAACACTGAAGCTTTCTTT.

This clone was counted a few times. The DNA of the CDR3 is TGTGCCAATGAATCTAGACAGTCTCCAGTACCGTACCAAGAGACCCAGTACTTC. This translates into CANESRQSPVPYQETQYF. The chain recombines TRBV28 with TRBJ2-5; D might be TRBD1 (5 bases). Germline CDR1 reads MDHEN; CDR2 reads SYDVKM. The ends were cut back, 10 bases at V and 0 bases at J, with 27 bases in the middle. This CDR3 comprises 18 residues.

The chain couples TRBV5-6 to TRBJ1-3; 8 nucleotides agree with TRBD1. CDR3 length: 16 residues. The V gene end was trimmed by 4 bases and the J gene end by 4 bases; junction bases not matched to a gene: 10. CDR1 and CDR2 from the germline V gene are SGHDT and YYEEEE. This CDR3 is CASSPRGQGYGNTIYF. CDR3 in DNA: TGTGCCAGCAGCCCTAGAGGACAGGGCTACGGAAACACCATATATTTT. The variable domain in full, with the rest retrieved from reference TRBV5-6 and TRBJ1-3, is DAGVTQSPTHLIKTRGQQVTLRCSPKSGHDTVSWYQQALGQGPQFIFQYYEEEERQRGNFPDRFSGHQFPNYSSELNVNALLLGDSALYLCASSPRGQGYGNTIYFGEGSWLTVV.

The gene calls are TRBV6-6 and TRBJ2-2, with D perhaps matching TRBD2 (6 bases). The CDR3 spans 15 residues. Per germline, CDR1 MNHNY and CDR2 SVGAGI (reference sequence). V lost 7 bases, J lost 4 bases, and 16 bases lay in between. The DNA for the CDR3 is TGTGCCAGCACCTCACAACGGGAGTTCACCGGGGAGCTGTTTTTT. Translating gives CASTSQREFTGELFF.

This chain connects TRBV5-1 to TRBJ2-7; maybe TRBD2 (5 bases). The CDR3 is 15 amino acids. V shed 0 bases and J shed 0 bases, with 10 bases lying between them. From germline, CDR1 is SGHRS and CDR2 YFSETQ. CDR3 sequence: CASSLVLGSSYEQYF. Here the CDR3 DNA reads TGCGCCAGCAGCTTGGTGCTAGGGAGCTCCTACGAGCAGTACTTC.

CDR3 loop: CSVWDRGSGNTIYF. The CDR3 DNA sequence: TGCAGCGTGTGGGACAGGGGAAGTGGAAACACCATATATTTT. This chain links TRBV29-1 with TRBJ1-3, with TRBD1 matching 10 bases. The CDR3 runs to 14 residues. J was trimmed by 3 bases and V by 6 bases; bases with no gene match: 5. Germline-derived CDR1 and CDR2 are SQVTM and ANQGSEA.

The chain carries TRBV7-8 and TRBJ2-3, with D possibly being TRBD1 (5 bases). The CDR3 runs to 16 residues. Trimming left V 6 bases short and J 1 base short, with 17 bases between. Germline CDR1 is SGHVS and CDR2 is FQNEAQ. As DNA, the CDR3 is TGTGCCAGCAGACGGATAGGGGTGGTCGGCACAGATACGCAGTATTTT. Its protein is CASRRIGVVGTDTQYF.